This T cell receptor (beta chain) was sequenced during a study of radiation and T cells in renal cell carcinoma (dated by TCRdb to 2019 to 2021). Describing the broader study: The samples were drawn from a clinical trial, where primary renal cell carcinomas were treated with 15 Gy of stereotactic body radiation therapy and then removed by nephrectomy 4 weeks afterward. TCR beta sequencing covered 50 to 55 samples in total, comprising some 25 tumors and approximately 27 peripheral blood samples. A total of about 3.8 million unique CDR3 nucleotide sequences, encoding around 2.7 million unique CDR3 amino acid sequences, were found across all 55 or so samples.

Following the manufacturer's recommendations, the immunoSEQ kit was used to generate TCR beta libraries from genomic DNA. For library preparation, a first multiplex PCR was performed with proprietary primers, followed by a second PCR in which unique barcodes were added, and bead cleanups were performed after each round. Each sample batch included a kit-provided positive control reaction and a negative control reaction. The final libraries were assessed on an Agilent 4200 TapeStation D1000 ScreenTape, pooled by volume, and quantified by qPCR. Sequencing ran on an Illumina NextSeq500 with a MidOutput 150-cycle cartridge, using 156 Read1 and 15 Index1 cycles with kit custom primers. The pooled library was loaded at 1.0 pM, and about 20% PhiX control was spiked in. As for how the authors treated the data: The vendor-processed data were analyzed in R, and a clonotype was defined as all T cells that share the same CDR3 nucleotide sequence. In the clone abundance analyses, frequencies were normalized to the 10,000 most abundant clones in each sample. Public T cell clones, which averaged fewer than five per sample, were removed prior to analysis. A difference in abundance of at least 32-fold between compartments was used to define tumor-enriched and baseline blood-enriched clonotypes. A beta-binomial differential abundance model was applied to find clonotypes that expanded or contracted between blood time points. Tumor-blood repertoire similarity was measured with the Baroni-Urbani and Buser coefficient, and group comparisons used two-tailed Wilcoxon tests in R. TCRdb re-hosts the immuneACCESS table, in-frame sequences only. Its copies lack some clones; in the studies checked, an unresolved V gene accounts for under half of them, and the cause for the rest is not known. D and trimming come from the DNA, and the V and J calls and clone size come from that table. The sample table contains about 130,000 clones; only one count was recorded for about 88% of them. Around 12% of the sample lies in the top ten.

About this clone: What this receptor recognizes is not known. No base quality information exists; no much larger clone differs at one position.

The V end loses 0 bases and the J end loses 4 bases, and a stretch of 19 bases separates them. As encoded in the germline V gene, CDR1 is SGHRS while CDR2 is YFSETQ. CDR3 length: 17 amino acids, cysteine to phenylalanine. The only DNA kept is the CDR3, 51 bases in frame from the first base. Sample time point, as interpreted from the label and publication: baseline pretreatment blood. What the treatment or condition label conveys for this sample: 15 Gy SBRT to primary tumor, nephrectomy 4 weeks later. Serial peripheral blood from radiation-treated patients was sampled at baseline, 2 weeks and 4 weeks after SBRT to track tumor-enriched clonotypes. Every patient had renal cell carcinoma of clear cell pathology. The QIAamp DNA Blood Mini Kit (Qiagen) was used to prepare genomic DNA for TCR sequencing. The analyses included only samples that passed all quality control checks. Overall study results and their limits: Top tumor clonotypes rose in blood from baseline to 2 weeks post-radiation, then contracted by 4 weeks, suggesting transient expansion of tumor-resident clones. Because pretreatment tumor biopsies were not available, the study could not determine whether clonotypes were already present within the tumor at baseline. The single-armed trial design could not address effects of radiation dose or scheduling on the TCR repertoire. Tracking of blood repertoire dynamics stopped at roughly four weeks after treatment, with no follow-up past that point.

Here the sequenced sample was blood, taken from a patient whose treatment included radiotherapy and nephrectomy. This TCR was recovered from a woman aged 50 to 60 with renal cell carcinoma. The V and J segments used are TRBV5-1 and TRBJ2-5; a weak D assignment points to TRBD1 (5 bases agree). The CDR3 is CASSLEGFSSTGETQYF. The DNA sequence is TGCGCCAGCAGCTTGGAGGGGTTTTCGTCTACAGGAGAGACCCAGTACTTC. Full variable domain (CDR3 extended with the reference TRBV5-1 and TRBJ2-5 proteins): KAGVTQTPRYLIKTRGQQVTLSCSPISGHRSVSWYQQTPGQGLQFLFEYFSETQRNKGNFPGRFSGRQFSNSRSEMNVSTLELGDSALYLCASSLEGFSSTGETQYFGPGTRLLVL.